This is a list of T cell receptor beta chains from one sample in a study of CD8 T cells in Susac syndrome. MiXCR, applied by TCRdb to the immunoSEQ multiplex PCR reads, yields one record per CDR3 protein. The sample comprises a few hundred thousand distinct CDR3 sequences, roughly 96% of which are singletons, and 0.075% to 0.095% rests with the top ten. Material: CD4+ T cells from PBMCs. These receptors came from a human donor with multiple sclerosis. Both conserved end residues are part of each CDR3. A D gene is named only where the DNA matches it firmly. Size is stated for part of the rows, as once, few or many counts, or as a class when the clone is expanded.

d_call j_call clone_size v_call cdr3_aa cdr3_nt
NA TRBJ2-1 NA TRBV20-1 CSARDQRTTYNEQFF TGCAGTGCTAGAGATCAAAGGACTACTTACAATGAGCAGTTCTTC
TRBD2 TRBJ2-4 NA TRBV29-1 CSVASGGVLAKNIQYF TGCAGCGTCGCTAGCGGGGGAGTACTAGCCAAAAACATTCAGTACTTC
TRBD2 TRBJ2-7 once TRBV20-1 CSARDTLAGGYEQYF TGCAGTGCTAGAGATACACTAGCGGGAGGGTACGAGCAGTACTTC
NA TRBJ1-5 NA TRBV12-3/TRBV12-4 CASSPDGYSNQPQHF TGTGCCAGCAGCCCGGATGGGTATAGCAATCAGCCCCAGCATTTT
NA TRBJ2-2 NA TRBV3-1 CASSQPAGTGELFF TGTGCCAGCAGCCAACCGGCGGGGACCGGGGAGCTGTTTTTT
TRBD2 TRBJ2-7 NA TRBV7-2 CASSLVGLAAYEQYF TGTGCCAGCAGCTTAGTTGGCCTAGCGGCCTACGAGCAGTACTTC
NA TRBJ2-1 NA TRBV20-1 CSAGRILGGGGYNEQFF TGCAGTGCTGGGAGAATACTAGGAGGGGGTGGTTACAATGAGCAGTTCTTC
TRBD1 TRBJ2-4 NA TRBV29-1 CSVEPDRGDIQYF TGCAGCGTTGAACCGGACAGGGGGGACATTCAGTACTTC
NA TRBJ2-5 NA TRBV12-3/TRBV12-4 CASSRRRYQETQYF TGTGCCAGCAGCCGGAGGAGGTACCAAGAGACCCAGTACTTC
TRBD1 TRBJ2-4 NA TRBV3-1 CASSHVTGQGAENIQYF TGTGCCAGCAGCCATGTTACCGGGCAGGGGGCAGAAAACATTCAGTACTTC
NA TRBJ2-6 NA TRBV20-1 CSAPQGSSGANVLTF TGCAGTGCGCCACAGGGAAGCTCTGGGGCCAACGTCCTGACTTTC
NA TRBJ2-1 NA TRBV20-1 CSARADTYNEQFF TGCAGTGCTAGAGCAGACACTTACAATGAGCAGTTCTTC
NA TRBJ2-7 NA TRBV18 CASSGESYEQYF TGTGCCAGCTCAGGGGAGTCCTACGAGCAGTACTTC
TRBD1 TRBJ1-5 NA TRBV6-5 CASSDGTGWNQPQHF TGTGCCAGCAGCGACGGGACAGGGTGGAATCAGCCCCAGCATTTT
TRBD2 TRBJ2-3 NA TRBV9 CASSSLEGLASTDTQYF TGTGCCAGCAGTTCACTCGAGGGACTAGCTAGCACAGATACGCAGTATTTT
NA TRBJ1-1 NA TRBV27 CASSLYPGRNTEAFF TGTGCCAGCAGTTTATATCCGGGGCGGAACACTGAAGCTTTCTTT
NA TRBJ2-7 NA TRBV10-3 CAISEEGGQYF TGTGCCATCAGTGAAGAGGGGGGACAGTACTTC
NA TRBJ1-5 once TRBV20-1 CSARRRGNSNQPQHF TGCAGTGCTAGAAGACGAGGGAATAGCAATCAGCCCCAGCATTTT
NA TRBJ1-2 NA TRBV5-4 CASSLARLGTSVYGYTF TGTGCCAGCAGCTTGGCCCGTTTGGGAACGTCGGTCTATGGCTACACCTTC
NA TRBJ1-2 NA TRBV25-1 CASSGSSPGGRRPYTF TGTGCCAGCAGTGGATCATCCCCCGGAGGGAGGCGTCCCTACACCTTC
TRBD1 TRBJ2-4 NA TRBV12-3/TRBV12-4 CASSSGTGGNIQYF TGTGCCAGCAGCTCCGGGACAGGGGGAAACATTCAGTACTTC
NA TRBJ1-4 NA TRBV30 CAWKLQGSEKLFF TGTGCCTGGAAGTTACAGGGAAGTGAAAAACTGTTTTTT
NA TRBJ1-2 NA TRBV29-1 CSVEDGGRVGSGYTF TGCAGCGTTGAAGATGGAGGCAGGGTTGGGTCGGGCTACACCTTC
NA TRBJ2-1 NA TRBV2 CASSARAGGQFF TGTGCCAGCAGTGCTAGGGCGGGCGGGCAGTTCTTC
NA TRBJ2-3 NA TRBV7-2 CASSNGLSTDTQYF TGTGCCAGCAGCAACGGACTGAGCACAGATACGCAGTATTTT
NA TRBJ1-1 NA TRBV14 CASSSLTRPADTEAFF TGTGCCAGCAGCTCCCTAACGCGCCCAGCGGACACTGAAGCTTTCTTT
TRBD1 TRBJ2-5 NA TRBV3-1 CASSQEGDRAGETQYF TGTGCCAGCAGCCAAGAGGGGGACAGGGCCGGGGAGACCCAGTACTTC
NA TRBJ2-3 NA TRBV19 CASHNHGDTQYF TGTGCCAGCCACAACCACGGGGATACGCAGTATTTT
NA TRBJ2-4 once TRBV7-9 CASSLEVAKNIQYF TGTGCCAGCAGCTTAGAAGTAGCCAAAAACATTCAGTACTTC
NA TRBJ1-1 NA TRBV4-1 CASSHTGQSMNTEAFF TGCGCCAGCAGCCACACTGGACAGAGCATGAACACTGAAGCTTTCTTT
NA TRBJ2-3 once TRBV29-1 CSAGGPGDTQYF TGCAGCGCAGGGGGGCCTGGGGATACGCAGTATTTT
TRBD1 TRBJ1-1 NA TRBV12-3/TRBV12-4 CASSPHTGQGNTEAFF TGTGCCAGCAGTCCACACACGGGACAGGGGAACACTGAAGCTTTCTTT
TRBD1 TRBJ1-2 NA TRBV20-1 CSARVNRGDSGYTF TGCAGTGCTAGGGTGAACAGGGGGGATAGTGGCTACACCTTC
TRBD1 TRBJ1-1 NA TRBV20-1 CSARAPGKGGKNTEAFF TGCAGTGCTAGAGCTCCGGGGAAAGGGGGCAAGAACACTGAAGCTTTCTTT
NA TRBJ2-5 NA TRBV20-1 CSFSGLVAQETQYF TGCAGCTTCTCCGGACTCGTCGCTCAAGAGACCCAGTACTTC
TRBD1 TRBJ2-5 NA TRBV5-1 CASNVGDRVFQETQYF TGCGCCAGCAACGTTGGGGACAGGGTTTTCCAAGAGACCCAGTACTTC
NA TRBJ2-3 NA TRBV7-9 CASSATGNTDTQYF TGTGCCAGCAGCGCTACAGGGAACACAGATACGCAGTATTTT
TRBD2 TRBJ2-3 NA TRBV28 CASSLGALAGDVSDTQYF TGTGCCAGCAGTTTAGGCGCTCTAGCGGGAGACGTCTCAGATACGCAGTATTTT
TRBD1 TRBJ1-4 NA TRBV20-1 CSARTGATLATNEKLFF TGCAGTGCTAGAACAGGGGCTACCCTTGCAACTAATGAAAAACTGTTTTTT
TRBD1 TRBJ2-7 NA TRBV19 CASSHNGQAPYEQYF TGTGCCAGTAGTCACAACGGACAGGCGCCCTACGAGCAGTACTTC
TRBD1 TRBJ2-5 NA TRBV9 CASSRFQGAWETQYF TGTGCCAGCAGCCGTTTCCAGGGGGCCTGGGAGACCCAGTACTTC
TRBD2 TRBJ2-3 NA TRBV4-2 CASRPQRGGTDTQYF TGTGCCAGCAGACCTCAGCGGGGGGGTACAGATACGCAGTATTTT
NA TRBJ2-1 NA TRBV25-1 CASSDTRDYNEQFF TGTGCCAGCAGTGATACCAGGGATTACAATGAGCAGTTCTTC
NA TRBJ2-4 NA TRBV18 CASSPPGAHIQYF TGTGCCAGCTCACCACCTGGGGCCCACATTCAGTACTTC
NA TRBJ1-2 NA TRBV11-1 CASSLHPPTARAGQGMNYGYTF TGTGCCAGCAGCTTGCATCCCCCGACCGCTAGGGCCGGGCAGGGGATGAACTATGGCTACACCTTC
NA TRBJ2-7 NA TRBV3-1 CASSLTVPSSSYEQYF TGTGCCAGCAGTTTGACAGTCCCCTCATCTTCCTACGAGCAGTACTTC
TRBD2 TRBJ2-7 NA TRBV9 CASSVYAGASDEQYF TGTGCCAGCAGCGTATACGCGGGAGCTAGCGACGAGCAGTACTTC
NA TRBJ2-7 NA TRBV15 CATSRARGGYEQYF TGTGCCACCAGCAGAGCCCGTGGGGGGTACGAGCAGTACTTC
NA TRBJ2-7 NA TRBV27 CASSLSSGRQYF TGTGCCAGCAGTTTATCATCCGGGAGGCAGTACTTC
NA TRBJ1-3 NA TRBV12-3/TRBV12-4 CASSFGGLGNTIYF TGTGCCAGCAGTTTTGGGGGGCTTGGAAACACCATATATTTT